This TCR beta chain was retrieved from a study of blood T cell repertoires in COVID-19. As for the study in general: Samples came from the United States, Italy and Spain, spanning acute and convalescent COVID-19.

Authors' methods: Scientists estimated how many nucleated cells there were by amplifying reference gene primers. Sequencing was performed with immunoSEQ multiplex PCR; in TCRdb, only in-frame clones are kept and a portion is missing. Clonal size and the V and J genes are those of that table, whereas D and trimming came from the DNA. The repertoire consists of roughly 180,000 clones, with roughly 86% occurring once and the leading ten covering 0.99%. This CDR3 contains 16 residues. The germline V gene encodes CDR1 SGHRS and CDR2 YFSETQ. V lost 1 base and J lost 1; bases outside the gene matches: 5. The sample consisted of peripheral blood. The chain employs TRBV5-1 and TRBJ1-3; 7 bases match TRBD1. The clonotype comes from a man aged 18 to 29 with acute or convalescent COVID-19. CDR3 sequence reads: CASSLRQGESGNTIYF. The CDR3 bases are TGCGCCAGCAGCTTGCGGCAGGGGGAATCTGGAAACACCATATATTTT. Together with reference TRBV5-1 and TRBJ1-3, the CDR3 gives the full variable domain: KAGVTQTPRYLIKTRGQQVTLSCSPISGHRSVSWYQQTPGQGLQFLFEYFSETQRNKGNFPGRFSGRQFSNSRSEMNVSTLELGDSALYLCASSLRQGESGNTIYFGEGSWLTVV.